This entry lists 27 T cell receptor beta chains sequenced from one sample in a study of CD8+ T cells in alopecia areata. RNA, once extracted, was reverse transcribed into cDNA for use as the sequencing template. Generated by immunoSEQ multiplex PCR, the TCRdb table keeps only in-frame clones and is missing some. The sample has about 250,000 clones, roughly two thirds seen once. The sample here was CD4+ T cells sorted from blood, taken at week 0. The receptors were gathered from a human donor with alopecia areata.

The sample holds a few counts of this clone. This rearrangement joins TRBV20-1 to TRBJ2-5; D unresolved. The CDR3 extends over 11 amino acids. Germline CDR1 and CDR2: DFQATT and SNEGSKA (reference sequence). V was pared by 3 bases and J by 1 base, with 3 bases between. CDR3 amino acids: CSASLQETQYF. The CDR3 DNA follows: TGCAGTGCTAGTCTCCAAGAGACCCAGTACTTC.

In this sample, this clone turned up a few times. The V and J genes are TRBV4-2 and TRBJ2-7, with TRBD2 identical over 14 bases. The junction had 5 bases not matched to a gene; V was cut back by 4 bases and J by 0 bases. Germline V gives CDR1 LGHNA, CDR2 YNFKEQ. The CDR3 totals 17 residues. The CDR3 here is CASSLRTSGGLSYEQYF. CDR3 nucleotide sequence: TGTGCCAGCAGCCTCAGGACTAGCGGGGGGCTCTCCTACGAGCAGTACTTC.

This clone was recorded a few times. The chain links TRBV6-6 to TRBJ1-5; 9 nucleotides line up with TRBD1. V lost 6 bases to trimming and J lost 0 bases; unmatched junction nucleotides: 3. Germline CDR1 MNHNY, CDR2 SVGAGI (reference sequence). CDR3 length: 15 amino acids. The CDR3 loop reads CASRPGQGSNQPQHF. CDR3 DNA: TGTGCCAGCAGACCGGGACAGGGTAGCAATCAGCCCCAGCATTTT.

The CDR3 DNA is TGTGCCAGCAGTTTAAAGGGGGGCCTTAGGGGTACGCAGTATTTT. Translated: CASSLKGGLRGTQYF. This chain connects TRBV13 to TRBJ2-3, with D perhaps assigned TRBD1 or TRBD2 (6 bases each). Germline assignment: CDR1 PRHDT and CDR2 FYEKMQ (reference sequence). Trimming removed 6 bases at V and 8 bases at J, with 21 bases between. This CDR3 spans 15 amino acids.

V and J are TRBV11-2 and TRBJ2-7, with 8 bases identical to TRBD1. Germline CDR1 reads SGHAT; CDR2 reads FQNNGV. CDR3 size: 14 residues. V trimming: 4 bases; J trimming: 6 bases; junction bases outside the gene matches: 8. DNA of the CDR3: TGTGCCAGCAGCTCCCATGGACAGGGCTCCGAGCAGTACTTC. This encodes CASSSHGQGSEQYF.

CDR3 loop: CAWKIGAGSPGQYF. DNA of the CDR3: TGTGCCTGGAAGATCGGGGCTGGGAGTCCGGGGCAGTACTTC. The chain joins TRBV30 to TRBJ2-7; D is tentatively TRBD1 or TRBD2 (5 bases each). The germline V gene encodes CDR1 GTSNPN and CDR2 SVGIG (reference sequence). V lost 4 bases to trimming and J lost 9 bases, with 22 bases between them. The CDR3 contains 14 residues.

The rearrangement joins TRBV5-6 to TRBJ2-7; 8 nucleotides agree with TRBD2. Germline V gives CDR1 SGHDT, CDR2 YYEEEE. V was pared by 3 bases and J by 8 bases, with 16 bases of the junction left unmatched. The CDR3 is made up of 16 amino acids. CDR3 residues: CASSSLRTSLFLKQYF. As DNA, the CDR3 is TGTGCCAGCAGCTCGCTTCGGACTAGCCTATTTCTAAAGCAGTACTTC.

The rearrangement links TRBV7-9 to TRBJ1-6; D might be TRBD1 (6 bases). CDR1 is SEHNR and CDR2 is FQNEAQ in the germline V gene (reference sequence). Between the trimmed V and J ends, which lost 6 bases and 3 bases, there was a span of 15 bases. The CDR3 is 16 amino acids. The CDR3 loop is CASRSTGPVYNSPLHF. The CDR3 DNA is TGTGCCAGCAGATCAACAGGGCCCGTCTATAATTCACCCCTCCACTTT.

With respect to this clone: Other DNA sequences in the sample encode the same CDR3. CDR3 nucleotide sequence: TGCAGCGTTGGGGGGGGCGGGGATCAGCCCCAGCATTTT. It is translated as CSVGGGGDQPQHF. This chain uses TRBV29-1 with TRBJ1-5, with TRBD1 as a possible D gene (6 bases). This CDR3 contains 13 residues. CDR1 is SQVTM, CDR2 ANQGSEA, per germline. The V end lost 4 bases, the J end lost 5 bases, and 12 bases lay between the germline ends.

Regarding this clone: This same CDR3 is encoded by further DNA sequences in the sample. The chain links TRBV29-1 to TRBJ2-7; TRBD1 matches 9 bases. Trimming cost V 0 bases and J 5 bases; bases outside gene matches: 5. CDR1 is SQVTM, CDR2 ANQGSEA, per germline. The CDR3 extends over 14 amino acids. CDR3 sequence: CSVEDGTGLHEQYF. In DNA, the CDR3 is TGCAGCGTTGAAGATGGGACAGGGTTACACGAGCAGTACTTC.

CDR3 sequence (DNA): TGCAGCGTCGAGAGGGGACTAGAATCCATCTCCTACAATGAGCAGTTCTTC. It translates to CSVERGLESISYNEQFF. The chain carries TRBV29-1 and TRBJ2-1; TRBD2 matches at 8 bases. Germline trimming cut 6 bases from V and 0 bases from J; bases unmatched to any gene: 13. The germline gives CDR1 SQVTM, CDR2 ANQGSEA. This CDR3 region has 17 residues.

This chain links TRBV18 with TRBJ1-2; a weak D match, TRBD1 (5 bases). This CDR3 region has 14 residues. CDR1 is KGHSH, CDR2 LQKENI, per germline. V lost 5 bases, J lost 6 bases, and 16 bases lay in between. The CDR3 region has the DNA TGTGCCAGCTCAGTTACGGGACGGCGAAATGGCTACACCTTC. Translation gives CASSVTGRRNGYTF.

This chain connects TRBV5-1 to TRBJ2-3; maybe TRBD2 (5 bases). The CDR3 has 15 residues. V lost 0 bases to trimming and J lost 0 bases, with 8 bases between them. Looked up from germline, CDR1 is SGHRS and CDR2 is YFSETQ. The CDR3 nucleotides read TGCGCCAGCAGCTTGGTCGGAGGAAGCACAGATACGCAGTATTTT. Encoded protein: CASSLVGGSTDTQYF. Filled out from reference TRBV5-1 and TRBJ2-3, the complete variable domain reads KAGVTQTPRYLIKTRGQQVTLSCSPISGHRSVSWYQQTPGQGLQFLFEYFSETQRNKGNFPGRFSGRQFSNSRSEMNVSTLELGDSALYLCASSLVGGSTDTQYFGPGTRLTVL.

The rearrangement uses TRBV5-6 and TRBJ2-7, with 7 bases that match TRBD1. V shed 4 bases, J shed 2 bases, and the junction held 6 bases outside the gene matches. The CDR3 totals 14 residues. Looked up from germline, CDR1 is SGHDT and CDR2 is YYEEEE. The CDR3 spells CASSQRGRTYEQYF. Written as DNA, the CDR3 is TGTGCCAGCAGCCAGAGGGGGCGGACCTACGAGCAGTACTTC. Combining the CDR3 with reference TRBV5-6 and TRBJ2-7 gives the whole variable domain DAGVTQSPTHLIKTRGQQVTLRCSPKSGHDTVSWYQQALGQGPQFIFQYYEEEERQRGNFPDRFSGHQFPNYSSELNVNALLLGDSALYLCASSQRGRTYEQYFGPGTRLTVT.

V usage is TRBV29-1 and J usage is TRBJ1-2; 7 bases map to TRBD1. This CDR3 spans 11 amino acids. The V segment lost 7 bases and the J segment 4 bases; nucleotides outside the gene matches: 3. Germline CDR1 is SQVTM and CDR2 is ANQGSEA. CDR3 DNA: TGCAGCGCCGGGACAGTCTATGGCTACACCTTC. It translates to CSAGTVYGYTF.

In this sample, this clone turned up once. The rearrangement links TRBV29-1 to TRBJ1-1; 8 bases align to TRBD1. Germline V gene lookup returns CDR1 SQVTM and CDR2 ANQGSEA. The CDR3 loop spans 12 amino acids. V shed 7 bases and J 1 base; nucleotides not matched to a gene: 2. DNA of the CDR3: TGCAGCGGTGGGACAGGGAACACTGAAGCTTTCTTT. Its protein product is CSGGTGNTEAFF.

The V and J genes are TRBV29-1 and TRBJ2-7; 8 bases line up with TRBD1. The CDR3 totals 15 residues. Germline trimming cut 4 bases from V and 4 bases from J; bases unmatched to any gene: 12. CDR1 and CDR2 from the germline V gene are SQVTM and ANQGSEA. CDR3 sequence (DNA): TGCAGCGTTGGTCAAAGCAGGGGGCTGGGATACGAGCAGTACTTC. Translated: CSVGQSRGLGYEQYF.

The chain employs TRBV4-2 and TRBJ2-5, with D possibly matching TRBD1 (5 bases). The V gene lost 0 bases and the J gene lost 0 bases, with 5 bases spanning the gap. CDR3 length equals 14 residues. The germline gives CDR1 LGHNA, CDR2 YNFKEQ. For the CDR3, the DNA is TGTGCCAGCAGCCAAGACAGGGACCAAGAGACCCAGTACTTC. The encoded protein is CASSQDRDQETQYF.

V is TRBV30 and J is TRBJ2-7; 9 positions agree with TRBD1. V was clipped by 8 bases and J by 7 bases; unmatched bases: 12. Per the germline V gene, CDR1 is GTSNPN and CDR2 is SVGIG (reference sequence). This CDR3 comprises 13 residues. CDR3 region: CARSGTGLGEQYF. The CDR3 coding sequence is TGTGCCCGCTCTGGGACAGGGCTGGGGGAGCAGTACTTC.

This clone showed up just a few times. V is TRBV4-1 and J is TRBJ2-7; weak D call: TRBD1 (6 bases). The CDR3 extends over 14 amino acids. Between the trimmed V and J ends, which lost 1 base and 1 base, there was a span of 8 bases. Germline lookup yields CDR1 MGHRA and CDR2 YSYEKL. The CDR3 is CASSQAGQSYEQYF. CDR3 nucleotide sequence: TGCGCCAGCAGCCAAGCCGGACAGTCCTACGAGCAGTACTTC.

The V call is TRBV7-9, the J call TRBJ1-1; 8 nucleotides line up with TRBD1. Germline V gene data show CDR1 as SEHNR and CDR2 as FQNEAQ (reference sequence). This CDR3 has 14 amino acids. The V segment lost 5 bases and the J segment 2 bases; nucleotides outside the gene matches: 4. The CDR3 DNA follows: TGTGCCAGCAGCAGGACAGGGTACAACACTGAAGCTTTCTTT. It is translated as CASSRTGYNTEAFF.

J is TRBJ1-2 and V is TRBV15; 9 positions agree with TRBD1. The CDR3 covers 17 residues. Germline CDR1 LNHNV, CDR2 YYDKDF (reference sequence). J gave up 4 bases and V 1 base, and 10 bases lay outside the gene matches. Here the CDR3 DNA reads TGTGCCACCAGCAGAGGCCCAAGACAGGGGGTAGGCTATGGCTACACCTTC. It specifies CATSRGPRQGVGYGYTF.

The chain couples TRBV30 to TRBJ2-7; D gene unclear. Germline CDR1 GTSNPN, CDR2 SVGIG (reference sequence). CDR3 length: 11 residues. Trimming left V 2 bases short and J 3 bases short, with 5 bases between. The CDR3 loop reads CAWSMGYEQYF. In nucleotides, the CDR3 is TGTGCCTGGAGTATGGGCTACGAGCAGTACTTC.

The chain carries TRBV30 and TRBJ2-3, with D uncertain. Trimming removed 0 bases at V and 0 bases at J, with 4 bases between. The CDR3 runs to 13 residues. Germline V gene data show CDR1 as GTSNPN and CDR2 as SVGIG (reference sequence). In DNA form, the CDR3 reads TGTGCCTGGAGTGTATATAGCACAGATACGCAGTATTTT. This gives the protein CAWSVYSTDTQYF.

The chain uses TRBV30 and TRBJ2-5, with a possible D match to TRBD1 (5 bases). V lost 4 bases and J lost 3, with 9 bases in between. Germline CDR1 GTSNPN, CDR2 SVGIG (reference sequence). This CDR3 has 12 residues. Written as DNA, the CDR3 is TGTGCCTGGACAGGGTCTAAAGAGACCCAGTACTTC. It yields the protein CAWTGSKETQYF.

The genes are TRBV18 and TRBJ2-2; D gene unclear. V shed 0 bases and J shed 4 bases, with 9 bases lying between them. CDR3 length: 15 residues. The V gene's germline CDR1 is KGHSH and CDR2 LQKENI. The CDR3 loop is CASSPPAGRTGELFF. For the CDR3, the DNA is TGTGCCAGCTCACCACCTGCAGGACGCACCGGGGAGCTGTTTTTT.

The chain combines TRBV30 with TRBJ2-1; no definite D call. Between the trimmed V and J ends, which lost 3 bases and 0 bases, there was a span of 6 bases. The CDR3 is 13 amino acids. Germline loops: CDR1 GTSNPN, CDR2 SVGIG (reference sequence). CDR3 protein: CAWRGSSYNEQFF. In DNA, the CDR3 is TGTGCCTGGAGGGGAAGCTCCTACAATGAGCAGTTCTTC.